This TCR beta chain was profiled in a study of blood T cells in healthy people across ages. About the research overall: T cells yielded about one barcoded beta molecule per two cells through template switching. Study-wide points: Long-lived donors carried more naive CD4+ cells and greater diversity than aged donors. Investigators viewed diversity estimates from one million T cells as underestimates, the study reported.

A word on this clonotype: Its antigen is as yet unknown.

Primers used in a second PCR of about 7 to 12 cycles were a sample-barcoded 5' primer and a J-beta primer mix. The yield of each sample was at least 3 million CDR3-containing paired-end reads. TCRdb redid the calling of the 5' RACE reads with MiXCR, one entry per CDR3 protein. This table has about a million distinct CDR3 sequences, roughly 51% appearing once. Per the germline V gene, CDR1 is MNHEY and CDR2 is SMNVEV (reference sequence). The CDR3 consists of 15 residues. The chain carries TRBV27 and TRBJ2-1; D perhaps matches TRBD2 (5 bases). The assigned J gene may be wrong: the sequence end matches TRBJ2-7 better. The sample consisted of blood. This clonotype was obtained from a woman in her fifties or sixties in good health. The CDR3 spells CASSLKGVPYNEQYF. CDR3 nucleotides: TGTGCCAGCAGTTTAAAGGGAGTTCCCTACAATGAGCAGTACTTC.